This is a list of T cell receptor beta chains from one sample in a study of T cell repertoires in cytomegalovirus infection. Via MiXCR, TCRdb re-called the reads, giving one row per CDR3 protein. The top ten hold around 16% of the sample, which has 250,000 to 300,000 distinct CDR3 sequences, roughly 10% seen once. Input material: PBMCs. The receptors originated from a human donor in good health (CMV status not recorded). Some clones in this sample may be carry-over from other donors' samples. CDR3s include the opening cysteine and the closing phenylalanine or tryptophan. Fields, in order: J gene, clone size, D gene, V gene, CDR3 protein, CDR3 DNA. A D gene is named only where the DNA matches it firmly. Size is omitted from some rows. Given values are once, few, many or a class for expanded clones.

TRBJ2-3 - TRBD2 TRBV7-2 CASSSGLAGGQADTQYF TGTGCCAGCAGCTCCGGACTAGCGGGGGGGCAGGCAGATACGCAGTATTTT
TRBJ2-7 - - TRBV29-1 CSYRQGNGEQYF TGCAGCTACCGGCAGGGAAATGGGGAGCAGTACTTC
TRBJ2-2 many TRBD2 TRBV2 CASSEELAGVTGELFF TGTGCCAGCAGTGAAGAACTAGCGGGGGTTACCGGGGAGCTGTTTTTT
TRBJ2-7 many - TRBV7-2 CASNYGGYEQYF TGTGCCAGCAACTATGGGGGCTACGAGCAGTACTTC
TRBJ1-2 few TRBD1 TRBV28 CASSLLKGQDPSHGYTF TGTGCCAGCAGTTTATTAAAGGGACAGGATCCTTCCCATGGCTACACCTTC
TRBJ2-7 few TRBD1 TRBV20-1 CSARSGTGNLFHYEQYF TGCAGTGCTAGATCCGGGACAGGCAACCTCTTTCACTACGAGCAGTACTTC
TRBJ1-1 many - TRBV7-9 CASSFLDGNTEAFF TGTGCCAGCAGCTTTCTCGACGGGAACACTGAAGCTTTCTTT
TRBJ2-7 many TRBD2 TRBV19 CASSSSGMNSYEQYF TGTGCCAGTAGTAGTAGCGGGATGAATTCCTACGAGCAGTACTTC
TRBJ2-1 many TRBD2 TRBV7-2 CASSLTSGRGVGYNEQFF TGTGCCAGCAGCTTAACTAGCGGGAGGGGAGTAGGCTACAATGAGCAGTTCTTC
TRBJ1-1 - - TRBV7-2 CASSLGAGRGTEAFF TGTGCCAGCAGCTTAGGCGCGGGGCGGGGCACTGAAGCTTTCTTT
TRBJ1-5 many - TRBV7-2 CASSSRGSQPQHF TGTGCCAGCAGCTCCCGAGGGTCACAGCCCCAGCATTTT
TRBJ2-7 - - TRBV6-2/TRBV6-3 CASSFPPHRAAYEQYF TGTGCCAGCAGTTTTCCGCCCCACAGGGCGGCCTACGAGCAGTACTTC
TRBJ2-5 many - TRBV28 CASSLPTSLQTQYF TGTGCCAGCAGTTTGCCGACATCACTCCAGACCCAGTACTTC
TRBJ1-2 many - TRBV5-1 CASSLEGQQDGYTF TGCGCCAGCAGCTTGGAAGGTCAGCAGGATGGCTACACCTTC
TRBJ1-1 few - TRBV7-9 CASSFRVTSRMEVNTEAFF TGTGCCAGCAGCTTTAGAGTGACCTCGCGAATGGAGGTGAACACTGAAGCTTTCTTT
TRBJ1-1 few TRBD1 TRBV7-4 CASGPGTGGKNTEAFF TGTGCCAGCGGGCCCGGGACAGGGGGGAAGAACACTGAAGCTTTCTTT
TRBJ2-7 many - TRBV7-3 CASSLNAGRNEQYF TGTGCCAGCAGCTTAAATGCAGGGCGGAACGAGCAGTACTTC
TRBJ2-5 many - TRBV7-2 CASSLVGGYQETQYF TGTGCCAGCAGCTTAGTGGGCGGATACCAAGAGACCCAGTACTTC
TRBJ1-6 many - TRBV12-3/TRBV12-4 CASRTLSSYNSPLHF TGTGCCAGCCGGACCCTTAGCTCCTATAATTCACCCCTCCACTTT
TRBJ2-7 few - TRBV28 CASSSMSVTREYF TGTGCCAGCAGTTCTATGTCTGTTACGAGGGAGTACTTC
TRBJ1-2 many TRBD1 TRBV7-2 CASSPSGQGEAYGYTF TGTGCCAGCAGCCCCTCGGGACAGGGGGAGGCCTATGGCTACACCTTC
TRBJ1-1 many TRBD1 TRBV27 CASSPRTGGMNTEAFF TGTGCCAGCAGTCCCCGGACAGGGGGTATGAACACTGAAGCTTTCTTT
TRBJ1-1 few - TRBV30 CAWSGRGTAFF TGTGCCTGGAGTGGGAGGGGGACAGCTTTCTTT
TRBJ1-4 many - TRBV19 CASTGGRTLATNEKLFF TGTGCCAGTACGGGAGGCCGAACTCTCGCAACTAATGAAAAACTGTTTTTT
TRBJ1-1 - - TRBV7-9 CASSPAGLTNTEAFF TGTGCCAGCAGCCCTGCGGGACTCACGAACACTGAAGCTTTCTTT
TRBJ2-2 few - TRBV28 CASSREANTGELFF TGTGCCAGCAGTAGGGAAGCGAACACCGGGGAGCTGTTTTTT
TRBJ1-5 many - TRBV12-3/TRBV12-4 CASSFREQPQHF TGTGCCAGCAGTTTCCGGGAACAGCCCCAGCATTTT
TRBJ1-1 many - TRBV12-3/TRBV12-4 CASTPHAVGTEAFF TGTGCCAGCACCCCCCATGCGGTGGGCACTGAAGCTTTCTTT
TRBJ2-4 many - TRBV7-9 CASSEYGGGRVELAKNIQYF TGTGCCAGCAGCGAATATGGGGGGGGGCGAGTCGAACTAGCCAAAAACATTCAGTACTTC